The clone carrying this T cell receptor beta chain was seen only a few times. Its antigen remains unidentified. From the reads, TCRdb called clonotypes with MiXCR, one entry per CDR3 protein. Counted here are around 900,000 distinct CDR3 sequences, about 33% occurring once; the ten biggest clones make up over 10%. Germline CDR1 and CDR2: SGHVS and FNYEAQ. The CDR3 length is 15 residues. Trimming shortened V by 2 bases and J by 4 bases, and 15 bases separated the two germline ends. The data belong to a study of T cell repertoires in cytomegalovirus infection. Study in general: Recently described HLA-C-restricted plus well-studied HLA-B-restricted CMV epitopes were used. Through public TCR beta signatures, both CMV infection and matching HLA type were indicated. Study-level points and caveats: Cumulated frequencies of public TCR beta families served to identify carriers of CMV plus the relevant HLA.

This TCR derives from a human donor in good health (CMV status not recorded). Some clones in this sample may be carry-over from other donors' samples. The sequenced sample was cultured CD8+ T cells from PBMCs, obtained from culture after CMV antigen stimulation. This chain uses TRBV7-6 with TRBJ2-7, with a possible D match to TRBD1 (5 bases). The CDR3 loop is CASSLRSAGQYEQYF. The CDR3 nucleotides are TGTGCCAGCAGCTTAAGGTCGGCAGGGCAGTACGAGCAGTACTTC.